The 9 T cell receptor beta chains listed next were all sequenced from one sample in a study of cytomegalovirus exposure and HLA in healthy donors (dated by TCRdb to the late 2010s). The library was made by the immunoSEQ multiplex PCR assay. The multiplex PCR relied on a mix of 60 forward primers for TCR Vbeta segments and 13 reverse primers for TCR Jbeta segments. The source is immuneACCESS, and TCRdb retained only in-frame sequences with V and J called. Part of the clones is not carried over; for the studies checked, unresolved V genes explain less than half of this, and the remainder is unexplained. The sample table records some 130,000 clones; 87% of these occur just once. Roughly 5.2% of the sample is in the top ten clones. The material sequenced was PBMCs. Receptors were obtained from a woman aged 25 to 39 in good health and CMV-seronegative.

The rearrangement uses TRBV19 and TRBJ2-2; no clear D gene. V dropped 6 bases and J dropped 6 bases, with 8 bases sitting between them. CDR1 and CDR2 (germline): LNHDA, SQIVND (reference sequence). The CDR3 is made up of 12 amino acids. CDR3 DNA: TGTGCCAGTAGGAGCCCTCCCGGGGAGCTGTTTTTT. It encodes CASRSPPGELFF.

The V gene is TRBV19, the J gene TRBJ2-7, with 9 bases fitting TRBD1. J lost 2 bases, V lost 4 bases, and 6 bases had no gene match. The V gene's germline CDR1 is LNHDA and CDR2 SQIVND (reference sequence). CDR3 length: 15 residues. CDR3 coding DNA: TGTGCCAGTAGTACTCGACAGGGGGGTACCTACGAGCAGTACTTC. It yields the protein CASSTRQGGTYEQYF.

The chain is built from TRBV28 and TRBJ1-2; 9 bases align to TRBD1. Germline V gene data show CDR1 as MDHEN and CDR2 as SYDVKM. Germline trimming cut 6 bases from V and 3 bases from J; bases unmatched to any gene: 5. The CDR3 has 14 residues. This CDR3 reads CASSPGQGYYGYTF. As DNA, the CDR3 is TGTGCCAGCAGCCCGGGACAGGGTTACTATGGCTACACCTTC.

V is TRBV5-6 and J is TRBJ2-3; 7 nucleotides match TRBD2. Trimming took 4 bases from V and 7 from J; bases not matched to a gene: 6. The CDR3 is 13 amino acids. Germline V gives CDR1 SGHDT, CDR2 YYEEEE. The CDR3 nucleotides read TGTGCCAGCAGCGCCTGGGGGGGAAATACGCAGTATTTT. This translates into CASSAWGGNTQYF.

The chain is built from TRBV11-2 and TRBJ1-1, with D possibly being TRBD1 (5 bases). The CDR3 has 15 amino acids. V gave up 6 bases and J gave up 5 bases, with 19 bases separating them. The germline CDR1 and CDR2 sequences are SGHAT and FQNNGV. CDR3 DNA: TGTGCCAGCAGGACCCTGGAGGGGAGAGGAACTGAAGCTTTCTTT. This sequence encodes CASRTLEGRGTEAFF.

The V gene is TRBV27, the J gene TRBJ1-4, with unresolved D. V lost 3 bases and J lost 8, with 13 bases in between. Per the germline V gene, CDR1 is MNHEY and CDR2 is SMNVEV (reference sequence). The CDR3 length is 14 residues. CDR3 sequence reads: CASSLRPSREKLFF. CDR3 sequence (DNA): TGTGCCAGCAGTTTGAGGCCGTCGAGGGAAAAACTGTTTTTT.

This clone was counted between two and nine times. The V call is TRBV30, the J call TRBJ1-1; a possible D gene is TRBD1 (6 bases). The CDR3 totals 12 residues. Germline V gene data show CDR1 as GTSNPN and CDR2 as SVGIG (reference sequence). Trimming cost V 6 bases and J 3 bases, with 11 bases left between them. The CDR3 reads CACDRYDTEAFF. For the CDR3, the DNA is TGTGCCTGTGACAGGTACGACACTGAAGCTTTCTTT.

V usage is TRBV6-5 and J usage is TRBJ2-2; 10 nucleotides agree with TRBD1. There are 14 residues in the CDR3. Germline assignment: CDR1 MNHEY and CDR2 SVGAGI. J was trimmed by 4 bases and V by 4 bases; bases with no gene match: 0. The CDR3 loop reads CASSWDRGTGELFF. In DNA, the CDR3 is TGTGCCAGCAGTTGGGACAGGGGCACCGGGGAGCTGTTTTTT.

V gene TRBV7-2 combines with J gene TRBJ1-2; 12 nucleotides agree with TRBD1. With V trimmed by 3 bases and J by 7 bases, 9 bases remained unmatched. This CDR3 is 16 amino acids long. Germline CDR1 is SGHTA and CDR2 is FQGNSA. For the CDR3, the DNA is TGTGCCAGCAGCTTGGGGGACAGGGGGCGCATAACTGGCTACACCTTC. Protein sequence: CASSLGDRGRITGYTF. Full variable domain (outside the CDR3, taken from reference TRBV7-2 and TRBJ1-2): GAGVSQSPSNKVTEKGKDVELRCDPISGHTALYWYRQSLGQGLEFLIYFQGNSAPDKSGLPSDRFSAERTGGSVSTLTIQRTQQEDSAVYLCASSLGDRGRITGYTFGSGTRLTVV.